Shown below are 10 T cell receptor beta chains from a single sample sequenced in a study of T cells in Graves' hyperthyroidism and ophthalmopathy. TCR beta CDR3 regions were amplified from RNA transcripts. First-round RT-PCR of the TCR CDR3 relied on the HTBI primer set. TCRdb passed the multiplex PCR reads through MiXCR, listing each CDR3 protein once. The table shows around 690,000 distinct CDR3 sequences, with 17% occurring only once. Sequenced material: blood. These receptors originate from a man between 45 and 60 years old with Graves' hyperthyroidism.

Here the CDR3 reads CASSWDGRNSYNEQFF. The DNA of the CDR3 is TGTGCCAGTAGTTGGGACGGGCGAAACTCCTACAATGAGCAGTTCTTC. The chain has TRBV19 and TRBJ2-1, with D possibly being TRBD1 or TRBD2 (5 bases each). The CDR3 is made up of 16 amino acids. V was shortened by 5 bases and J by 0 bases, with 14 bases between the two germline ends. Per germline, CDR1 LNHDA and CDR2 SQIVND (reference sequence).

This clonotype was seen ten or more times. The DNA is omitted, as the CDR3 cannot be located on it reliably, and the CDR3 follows TCRdb's listing. The rearrangement uses TRBV6-1 and TRBJ1-6; TRBD1, the D gene given by the table, was not confirmed from the DNA. The CDR3 is 15 amino acids long, termini counted. Germline lookup yields CDR1 MNHNS and CDR2 SASEGT. Here the CDR3 reads CASSSSGQGNSPLHF.

The table lists this clonotype with many counts. The genes are TRBV28 and TRBJ2-1, with TRBD2 identical over 7 bases. Trimming took 3 bases from V and 5 from J; bases not matched to a gene: 10. Per the germline V gene, CDR1 is MDHEN and CDR2 is SYDVKM. The CDR3 runs 16 residues. The CDR3 coding sequence is TGTGCCAGCAGTTTGGGTGGGAGGGCCAAAGACAATGAGCAGTTCTTC. This translates into CASSLGGRAKDNEQFF.

This clonotype has a handful of counts. The rearrangement joins TRBV4-2 to TRBJ2-7; 8 bases are shared with TRBD2. CDR3 size: 17 residues. Trimming cost V 0 bases and J 3 bases; bases outside gene matches: 10. Germline loops: CDR1 LGHNA, CDR2 YNFKEQ. The CDR3 loop is CASSQDGSGGPLYEQYF. Here the CDR3 DNA reads TGTGCCAGCAGCCAAGATGGGTCGGGAGGGCCCCTCTACGAGCAGTACTTC.

This rearrangement joins TRBV28 to TRBJ2-5, with D perhaps matching TRBD1 (6 bases). Germline CDR1 and CDR2: MDHEN and SYDVKM. V shed 5 bases and J shed 11 bases, with 15 bases lying between them. The CDR3 sequence is 12 residues long. CDR3 in DNA: TGTGCCAGCAGTATCTACAGGGCCGGACAGTACTTC. It yields the protein CASSIYRAGQYF. Based on the CDR3 plus reference TRBV28 and TRBJ2-5, the full variable domain is DVKVTQSSRYLVKRTGEKVFLECVQDMDHENMFWYRQDPGLGLRLIYFSYDVKMKEKGDIPEGYSVSREKKERFSLILESASTNQTSMYLCASSIYRAGQYFGPGTRLLVL.

This clonotype has only a few counts. The chain carries TRBV19 and TRBJ2-1, with 10 positions matching TRBD2. V dropped 4 bases and J dropped 9; count of bases not matched to a gene: 12. This CDR3 contains 16 residues. The germline V gene has CDR1 LNHDA and CDR2 SQIVND (reference sequence). The CDR3 sequence: CASSSVPSGRFGEQFF. Here the CDR3 DNA reads TGTGCCAGTAGTAGTGTCCCTAGCGGGAGATTCGGTGAGCAGTTCTTC. Based on the CDR3 plus reference TRBV19 and TRBJ2-1, the full variable domain is DGGITQSPKYLFRKEGQNVTLSCEQNLNHDAMYWYRQDPGQGLRLIYYSQIVNDFQKGDIAEGYSVSREKKESFPLTVTSAQKNPTAFYLCASSSVPSGRFGEQFFGPGTRLTVL.

There are many counts of this clonotype. This rearrangement joins TRBV7-3 to TRBJ2-1, with 10 bases identical to TRBD2. Germline lookup yields CDR1 SGHTA and CDR2 FQGTGA. V lost 5 bases and J lost 7; bases outside the gene matches: 5. There are 14 residues in the CDR3. The CDR3 sequence is CASSTGTSANEQFF. The DNA of the CDR3 is TGTGCCAGCAGCACCGGGACTAGCGCGAATGAGCAGTTCTTC.

The rearrangement joins TRBV3-1 to TRBJ1-3; D not certain. CDR1 LGHDT and CDR2 YNNKEL come from the germline V gene (reference sequence). Trimming shortened V by 3 bases and J by 0 bases, and 12 bases separated the two germline ends. The CDR3 runs to 16 residues. The CDR3, as DNA: TGTGCCAGCAGCCAGGGCCCAAGGAGCTCTGGAAACACCATATATTTT. It is translated as CASSQGPRSSGNTIYF.

This chain connects TRBV5-8 to TRBJ2-7; D gene ambiguous. V was trimmed by 0 bases and J by 0 bases, leaving 13 bases between them. The CDR3 covers 16 residues. Germline lookup yields CDR1 SGHTS and CDR2 YDEGEE. The CDR3 nucleotides are TGTGCCAGCAGCTTGGCCGTGGCCGGCAGCTCCTACGAGCAGTACTTC. Protein sequence: CASSLAVAGSSYEQYF.

Ten or more counts support this clonotype. The J gene is TRBJ1-1, the V gene TRBV6-1; no reliable D call. Trimming took 8 bases from V and 1 from J, leaving 14 bases between them. CDR1 and CDR2 from the germline V gene are MNHNS and SASEGT. CDR3 length: 14 amino acids. CDR3 sequence: CASAREIGNTEAFF. CDR3 bases: TGTGCCAGCGCTAGGGAGATTGGGAACACTGAAGCTTTCTTT.